A selection of T cell receptor beta chains follows, all from one sample in a study of patients and donors after allogeneic stem cell transplantation. TCRdb re-derived calls from the RT-PCR reads in MiXCR, one entry per CDR3 protein. The sample lists about 160,000 distinct CDR3 sequences, about 40% occurring once. Sequenced: blood, either unsorted or a sorted T cell fraction (not recorded which). The source of these receptors is a human donor who was either an allogeneic HSCT recipient or a stem cell or donor lymphocyte infusion donor (not recorded which). It is not recorded whose cells these are; they may come from a transplant donor. The CDR3 runs from the conserved cysteine through the conserved F or W. Fields, in order: V gene, J gene, D gene, clone size, CDR3 DNA, CDR3 protein. A D gene is named only where the DNA matches it firmly. Clone size is shown for a subset of rows, as once, few, many or a class of expanded clone.

>TRBV27|TRBJ1-2|-|-
TGTGCCAGCGGATGGAGGGGTCATGGCTACACCTTC
CASGWRGHGYTF
>TRBV5-6|TRBJ1-4|-|few
TGTGCCAGCAGCTTGGCGGGGACGCCCGGAGAAAAACTGTTTTTT
CASSLAGTPGEKLFF
>TRBV20-1|TRBJ1-2|-|-
TGCAGTGCTAGAGGATTGAAAGGGGGAGTAGGGTATGGCTACACCTTC
CSARGLKGGVGYGYTF
>TRBV6-5|TRBJ2-5|-|-
TGTGCCAGCAGTTACTCGATCAGGGCGGAGACCCAGTACTTC
CASSYSIRAETQYF
>TRBV3-1|TRBJ1-1|TRBD1|-
TGTGCCAGCAGCCCCCTGGACAGGGCCCCTACTGAAGCTTTCTTT
CASSPLDRAPTEAFF
>TRBV12-3/TRBV12-4|TRBJ1-5|-|many
TGTGCCAGCAGTTTGGACAGTCGGGGTCAGCCCCAGCATTTT
CASSLDSRGQPQHF
>TRBV7-7|TRBJ2-1|-|-
TGTGCTAGCAGCTCAGACGGGGCCTCCTACAATGAGCAGTTCTTC
CASSSDGASYNEQFF
>TRBV7-9|TRBJ2-3|TRBD1|-
TGTGCCAGCAGCTCACTACAGGGGCCTAGCACAGATACGCAGTATTTT
CASSSLQGPSTDTQYF
>TRBV20-1|TRBJ1-2|TRBD1|-
TGCAGTGCGGAACAGGGGTCGGGCTATGGCTACACCTTC
CSAEQGSGYGYTF
>TRBV27|TRBJ1-5|-|-
TGTGCCAGCTCGCCCTCGTGGGGGTCCAATCAGCCCCAGCATTTT
CASSPSWGSNQPQHF
>TRBV12-3/TRBV12-4|TRBJ1-5|-|-
TGTGCCAGCAGTTTTAATGGGGGAATAGGCGGTCAGCCCCAGCATTTT
CASSFNGGIGGQPQHF
>TRBV6-4|TRBJ2-2|-|few
TGTGCCAGCAGTGACCAAACTGGGGAGCTGTTTTTT
CASSDQTGELFF
>TRBV12-3/TRBV12-4|TRBJ2-1|-|once
TGTGCCAGCGGGAGGTTCAATGAGCAGTTCTTC
CASGRFNEQFF
>TRBV29-1|TRBJ2-1|TRBD1|-
TGCAGCGGAGGACAGGGAACCTACAATGAGCAGTTCTTC
CSGGQGTYNEQFF
>TRBV3-1|TRBJ1-1|-|-
TGTGCCAGCTCCGGGATGGGAAACACTGAAGCTTTCTTT
CASSGMGNTEAFF
>TRBV28|TRBJ1-2|TRBD1|-
TGTGCCAGCAGTTCGGAACAGGGGGGCCTTTATGGCTACACCTTC
CASSSEQGGLYGYTF
>TRBV27|TRBJ2-6|-|few
TGTGCCAGCAGCCCTGACAGGGCCAACGTCCTGACTTTC
CASSPDRANVLTF
>TRBV6-2/TRBV6-3|TRBJ2-1|TRBD2|-
TGTGCCAGCAGTTTCTCTCTTACTAGCGGAGCCTCTGAGCAGTTCTTC
CASSFSLTSGASEQFF
>TRBV12-3/TRBV12-4|TRBJ2-7|-|-
TGTGCCAGCAGTTTGGGGACTGGGCCCTTCGAGCAGTACTTC
CASSLGTGPFEQYF
>TRBV5-6|TRBJ1-2|-|-
TGTGCCAGCAGCTTGGGCGGTTCGGGTAACTATGGCTACACCTTC
CASSLGGSGNYGYTF
>TRBV6-2/TRBV6-3|TRBJ1-2|-|few
TGTGCCAGCAGTTACGAAGGGACTGGCTACACCTTC
CASSYEGTGYTF
>TRBV28|TRBJ1-6|-|few
TGTGCCAGCAGTTTCTCAGCTGATAATTCACCCCTCCACTTT
CASSFSADNSPLHF